A single sample gave rise to the 27 T cell receptor beta chains below, sequenced in a study of CD8 T cells in ankylosing spondylitis. Study-wide points: Seven to nine highly homologous variants formed a TCR beta motif that appeared characteristic of ankylosing spondylitis blood.

One entry per CDR3 protein results from TCRdb running MiXCR on the 5' RACE reads. The table lists about 800,000 distinct CDR3 sequences, about 10% of them singletons, with around 0.51% in the top ten. No cognate antigen is known for these TCRs. The specimen sequenced was blood, either unsorted or a sorted T cell fraction (not recorded which). The receptor set was obtained from a male donor with ankylosing spondylitis.

This clonotype was counted ten times or more. The chain carries TRBV6-1 and TRBJ1-5, with TRBD1 as a possible D gene (5 bases). Germline loops: CDR1 MNHNS, CDR2 SASEGT. V lost 8 bases and J lost 3, with 20 bases in between. This CDR3 contains 16 residues. CDR3 loop: CASGDPARQINQPQHF. DNA of the CDR3: TGTGCCAGCGGAGACCCAGCGAGACAGATCAATCAGCCCCAGCATTTT.

This clonotype was seen a few times. The chain combines TRBV6-1 with TRBJ2-2, with D unresolved. CDR1 MNHNS and CDR2 SASEGT come from the germline V gene. V lost 6 bases, J lost 6 bases, and 11 bases lay in between. The CDR3 runs to 13 residues. The CDR3 bases are TGTGCCAGCAGACTAAGCAGAGCCGGGGAGCTGTTTTTT. Protein sequence: CASRLSRAGELFF.

In this sample, this clonotype turned up many times. The chain joins TRBV7-2 to TRBJ2-7; TRBD1 matches at 10 bases. The V and J ends lost 5 bases and 4 bases, in that order; junction bases with no gene match: 5. CDR1 is SGHTA and CDR2 is FQGNSA in the germline V gene. The CDR3 is 14 amino acids. The chain's CDR3 is CASSRDRGWYEQYF. The CDR3 bases are TGTGCCAGCAGCCGGGACAGGGGCTGGTACGAGCAGTACTTC. The full variable domain, with the rest looked up from reference TRBV7-2 and TRBJ2-7, is GAGVSQSPSNKVTEKGKDVELRCDPISGHTALYWYRQSLGQGLEFLIYFQGNSAPDKSGLPSDRFSAERTGGSVSTLTIQRTQQEDSAVYLCASSRDRGWYEQYFGPGTRLTVT.

Only a few counts were recorded for this clonotype. This rearrangement joins TRBV6-1 to TRBJ2-5; D gene ambiguous. The CDR3 has 14 residues. The germline gives CDR1 MNHNS, CDR2 SASEGT. V lost 4 bases and J 2 bases, leaving 11 bases between the germline ends. CDR3: CASSGWAAQETQYF. The CDR3 nucleotides are TGTGCCAGCAGTGGATGGGCAGCACAAGAGACCCAGTACTTC.

This clonotype was counted a few times. The chain uses TRBV18 and TRBJ1-2; the match to TRBD1 covers 11 bases. Germline CDR1 is KGHSH and CDR2 is LQKENI. The V and J ends lost 4 bases and 7 bases, in that order; junction bases with no gene match: 8. The CDR3 consists of 15 residues. The CDR3 reads CASSRTGGEGSGYTF. DNA of the CDR3: TGTGCCAGCTCACGGACAGGGGGCGAGGGAAGTGGCTACACCTTC.

A few counts support this clonotype. The chain joins TRBV20-1 to TRBJ1-2; possibly TRBD1 for D (5 bases). Trimming cost V 6 bases and J 4 bases, with 12 bases left between them. Germline-derived CDR1 and CDR2 are DFQATT and SNEGSKA (reference sequence). The length of the CDR3 is 12 residues. Here the CDR3 reads CSALGGGYGYTF. The DNA for the CDR3 is TGCAGTGCACTCGGGGGGGGCTATGGCTACACCTTC.

At least ten counts were recorded for this clonotype. The chain is built from TRBV29-1 and TRBJ2-7, with D tentatively TRBD1 (6 bases). V dropped 3 bases and J dropped 4 bases, with 16 bases sitting between them. The CDR3 spans 14 residues. Germline assignment: CDR1 SQVTM and CDR2 ANQGSEA. The CDR3 region is CSVDKGRGRYEQYF. As DNA, the CDR3 is TGCAGCGTTGATAAGGGCAGGGGAAGATACGAGCAGTACTTC.

This clonotype occurred many times. This rearrangement joins TRBV20-1 to TRBJ1-1; D is unclear. Trimming took 4 bases from V and 1 from J, leaving 13 bases between them. The CDR3 loop spans 14 amino acids. In germline, CDR1 is DFQATT, CDR2 SNEGSKA (reference sequence). CDR3 protein: CSATVVQSNTEAFF. CDR3 DNA sequence: TGCAGTGCTACTGTGGTGCAGTCGAACACTGAAGCTTTCTTT.

This rearrangement joins TRBV3-1 to TRBJ1-1; D not resolved. The CDR3 consists of 14 residues. The germline V and J ends were trimmed by 2 bases and 6 bases, with 13 bases remaining between them. Germline V gene lookup returns CDR1 LGHDT and CDR2 YNNKEL (reference sequence). For the CDR3, the DNA is TGTGCCAGCAGCCAAACCCTGTCCACCGCTGAAGCTTTCTTT. Translated, it gives CASSQTLSTAEAFF.

This sequence joins TRBV4-3 and TRBJ1-6, with D hard to call. V lost 2 bases and J lost 8, with 7 bases in between. CDR1 and CDR2 (germline): LGHNA, YSLEER. This CDR3 is 13 amino acids long. This chain's CDR3 is CASSQNRDSPLHF. The CDR3, as DNA: TGCGCCAGCAGCCAAAATAGGGATTCACCCCTCCACTTT.

The V call is TRBV2, the J call TRBJ2-3; D is perhaps TRBD1 (5 bases). The CDR3 sequence is 15 residues long. V gave up 6 bases and J gave up 4 bases, with 17 bases separating them. Germline V lookup: CDR1 SNHLY, CDR2 FYNNEI. CDR3 sequence (DNA): TGTGCCAGCAGGAAAAGGTGGGGCCAAGCAGATACGCAGTATTTT. This gives the protein CASRKRWGQADTQYF.

This clonotype was seen more than once but under ten times. This chain joins TRBV20-1 and TRBJ2-3; TRBD1 might be the D (5 bases). Germline V gives CDR1 DFQATT, CDR2 SNEGSKA (reference sequence). V was cut by 5 bases and J by 11 bases, with 17 bases left in between. The CDR3 length is 12 residues. The CDR3 bases are TGCAGTGCTCGCCAGGGTCCTGGGGTGCAGTATTTT. Its protein is CSARQGPGVQYF.

Only a few counts were recorded for this clonotype. V usage is TRBV20-1 and J usage is TRBJ2-2, with D tentatively TRBD1 (6 bases). The CDR3 totals 15 residues. Per the germline V gene, CDR1 is DFQATT and CDR2 is SNEGSKA (reference sequence). V gave up 6 bases and J gave up 6 bases, with 20 bases separating them. The CDR3 spells CSASPPGDLSGELFF. CDR3 DNA: TGCAGTGCAAGTCCTCCAGGGGATCTATCCGGGGAGCTGTTTTTT.

In nucleotides, the CDR3 is TGCAGTGCTAGAGATCTGACAGGGGGCAAAACTGAAGCTTTCTTT. Translated, it gives CSARDLTGGKTEAFF. The chain is built from TRBV20-1 and TRBJ1-1, with 10 bases identical to TRBD1. This CDR3 spans 15 amino acids. V lost 0 bases and J lost 5; bases outside the gene matches: 6. Germline lookup yields CDR1 DFQATT and CDR2 SNEGSKA (reference sequence).

The chain uses TRBV20-1 and TRBJ2-1; 10 nucleotides agree with TRBD2. The CDR3 extends over 18 amino acids. Trimming at V came to 5 bases and at J to 2 bases, leaving 15 bases not matched to a gene. Germline V gene lookup returns CDR1 DFQATT and CDR2 SNEGSKA (reference sequence). The CDR3 is CSAGSTRAGGPPYNEQFF. CDR3 nucleotide sequence: TGCAGTGCTGGATCGACTAGAGCGGGGGGGCCCCCCTACAATGAGCAGTTCTTC.

This clonotype has ten or more counts. This chain connects TRBV29-1 to TRBJ2-5; 9 bases line up with TRBD1. Looked up from germline, CDR1 is SQVTM and CDR2 is ANQGSEA. The CDR3 extends over 14 amino acids. V trimming: 4 bases; J trimming: 4 bases; junction bases outside the gene matches: 7. The CDR3 sequence: CSVVRTGVRETQYF. CDR3 coding DNA: TGCAGCGTTGTGCGGACAGGGGTAAGAGAGACCCAGTACTTC.

The gene calls are TRBV2 and TRBJ1-2; tentatively, D is TRBD1 (5 bases). The CDR3 runs 13 residues. Germline loops: CDR1 SNHLY, CDR2 FYNNEI. V was clipped by 4 bases and J by 2 bases, with 8 bases between them. CDR3: CASSVSGNYGYTF. The CDR3 DNA sequence: TGTGCCAGCAGTGTTTCAGGGAACTATGGCTACACCTTC.

The chain is built from TRBV12-3 or TRBV12-4 and TRBJ2-1; 9 bases are shared with TRBD2. The V and J ends lost 3 bases and 6 bases, in that order; junction bases with no gene match: 6. This CDR3 is built from 15 residues. The CDR3 bases are TGTGCCAGCAGTTTCATCGCGGGAGGGCCCAATGAGCAGTTCTTC. Amino acid sequence: CASSFIAGGPNEQFF.

This clonotype was seen more than once but under ten times. The chain combines TRBV7-2 with TRBJ2-1; a weak D match, TRBD1 (6 bases). V lost 2 bases and J 11 bases, leaving 10 bases between the germline ends. Germline CDR1 is SGHTA and CDR2 is FQGNSA. The CDR3 runs 12 residues. The CDR3 DNA is TGTGCCAGCAGCTTACAGGGGCCGAAGCAGTTCTTC. This gives the protein CASSLQGPKQFF. The variable domain in full, completed from reference TRBV7-2 and TRBJ2-1, reads GAGVSQSPSNKVTEKGKDVELRCDPISGHTALYWYRQSLGQGLEFLIYFQGNSAPDKSGLPSDRFSAERTGGSVSTLTIQRTQQEDSAVYLCASSLQGPKQFFGPGTRLTVL.

This clonotype has a handful of counts. V gene TRBV6-1 combines with J gene TRBJ2-4; 7 nucleotides line up with TRBD2. Germline V lookup: CDR1 MNHNS, CDR2 SASEGT. V trimming: 8 bases; J trimming: 0 bases; junction bases outside the gene matches: 16. This CDR3 is built from 18 residues. The DNA for the CDR3 is TGTGCCAGCTGCTCTCGTCGGGGGGAGGCAATAGCCAAAAACATTCAGTACTTC. Translated, it gives CASCSRRGEAIAKNIQYF.

In its sample, this clonotype was seen once. The rearrangement joins TRBV7-2 to TRBJ2-3, with D perhaps matching TRBD2 (6 bases). The V end lost 3 bases, the J end lost 6 bases, and 13 bases lay between the germline ends. The CDR3 has 14 amino acids. CDR1 is SGHTA and CDR2 is FQGNSA in the germline V gene. As DNA, the CDR3 is TGTACCAGCAGCTTGGGACTGACGGAGGATACGCAGTATTTT. Protein sequence: CTSSLGLTEDTQYF. Full variable domain (outside the CDR3, taken from reference TRBV7-2 and TRBJ2-3): GAGVSQSPSNKVTEKGKDVELRCDPISGHTALYWYRQSLGQGLEFLIYFQGNSAPDKSGLPSDRFSAERTGGSVSTLTIQRTQQEDSAVYLCTSSLGLTEDTQYFGPGTRLTVL.

V and J are TRBV6-5 and TRBJ1-3; maybe TRBD1 (5 bases). Trimming pared 4 bases from V and 1 base from J, leaving 23 bases between. This CDR3 spans 19 amino acids. Per the germline V gene, CDR1 is MNHEY and CDR2 is SVGAGI. CDR3 DNA sequence: TGTGCCAGCAGTTTGGGGGGGAGAACCTTCGAACCTTCTGGAAACACCATATATTTT. Amino acids: CASSLGGRTFEPSGNTIYF.

This clonotype was recorded a few times. The rearrangement joins TRBV20-1 to TRBJ2-2; 7 bases align to TRBD1. The junction had 7 bases not matched to a gene; V was cut back by 4 bases and J by 5 bases. This CDR3 is 14 amino acids long. CDR1 and CDR2 (germline): DFQATT, SNEGSKA (reference sequence). CDR3 loop: CSATRQGWTGELFF. DNA of the CDR3: TGCAGTGCTACAAGACAGGGTTGGACCGGGGAGCTGTTTTTT.

The sample holds many counts of this clonotype. This chain links TRBV29-1 with TRBJ1-1; D remains ambiguous. CDR1 and CDR2 (germline): SQVTM, ANQGSEA. The CDR3 covers 13 residues. V was shortened by 6 bases and J by 3 bases, with 14 bases between the two germline ends. In DNA form, the CDR3 reads TGCAGCGTCCTCGTGACCGGGGACACTGAAGCTTTCTTT. It is translated as CSVLVTGDTEAFF.

The chain links TRBV6-2 or TRBV6-3 to TRBJ2-7; 8 positions agree with TRBD2. The CDR3 is 15 residues long. Trimming at V came to 5 bases and at J to 1 base, leaving 7 bases not matched to a gene. From germline, CDR1 is MNHEY and CDR2 SVGEGT. Here the CDR3 DNA reads TGTGCCAGCAGTCAACACGGGGGGGTATCCTACGAGCAGTACTTC. This translates into CASSQHGGVSYEQYF.

The chain joins TRBV5-4 to TRBJ1-1, with D possibly TRBD1 on 6 matching bases. Trimming cost V 0 bases and J 4 bases, with 13 bases left between them. The CDR3 consists of 15 residues. CDR1 is SGHNT, CDR2 YYREEE, per germline (reference sequence). CDR3 loop: CASSLGAEQGTEAFF. The CDR3 DNA is TGTGCCAGCAGCTTGGGGGCAGAACAGGGCACTGAAGCTTTCTTT.

This clonotype turned up a few times. The gene calls are TRBV5-1 and TRBJ2-6, with D possibly being TRBD2 (5 bases). The CDR3 extends over 16 amino acids. Germline lookup yields CDR1 SGHRS and CDR2 YFSETQ. V lost 0 bases to trimming and J lost 2 bases, with 9 bases between them. The CDR3 loop reads CASSLGAAAGANVLTF. The CDR3 DNA reads as TGCGCCAGCAGCTTGGGCGCAGCGGCTGGGGCCAACGTCCTGACTTTC.